The rows below give T cell receptor beta chains drawn from one sample of a study of cytomegalovirus exposure and HLA in healthy donors. Measured with immunoSEQ multiplex PCR; TCRdb has only the in-frame clones, and not every one. Among just over 150,000 clones listed, roughly 81% were seen once. The sequenced material came from PBMCs. These receptors all come from a man between 18 and 29 years old in good health and CMV-seropositive. Each CDR3 is given with its conserved first and last residue. D genes are given only for firm matches. The size entry is marked missing in some rows and otherwise reads once, few, many or a size class.

J	size	D	V	CDR3	DNA
TRBJ1-1	-	-	TRBV27	CASSLPGQLNTEAFF	TGTGCCAGCAGTTTACCTGGACAGTTGAACACTGAAGCTTTCTTT
TRBJ1-2	-	-	TRBV10-3	CAISDGGGYTF	TGTGCCATCAGTGATGGGGGCGGCTACACCTTC
TRBJ1-4	-	-	TRBV5-1	CASSPGPGNEKLFF	TGCGCCAGCAGCCCAGGGCCCGGTAATGAAAAACTGTTTTTT
TRBJ1-5	-	TRBD1	TRBV19	CASSSIDRDQPQHF	TGTGCCAGTAGTAGTATCGACAGGGATCAGCCCCAGCATTTT
TRBJ2-7	-	TRBD1	TRBV6-5	CASSWGQGNYEQYF	TGTGCCAGCAGCTGGGGACAGGGGAACTACGAGCAGTACTTC
TRBJ1-3	-	-	TRBV18	CASSPPNAAVSSGNTIYF	TGTGCCAGCTCACCACCGAACGCGGCGGTGAGCTCTGGAAACACCATATATTTT
TRBJ1-5	-	TRBD1	TRBV6-5	CASSQTGGGQPQHF	TGTGCCAGCAGTCAGACAGGGGGGGGTCAGCCCCAGCATTTT
TRBJ2-5	-	TRBD1	TRBV11-1	CASSLEGQYQETQYF	TGTGCCAGCAGCTTAGAGGGACAGTACCAAGAGACCCAGTACTTC
TRBJ2-7	-	TRBD1	TRBV11-3	CASSFPDRGDEQYF	TGTGCCAGCAGCTTCCCGGACAGGGGGGACGAGCAGTACTTC
TRBJ2-1	-	-	TRBV9	CASSGGASPFNEQFF	TGTGCCAGCAGTGGGGGGGCTAGTCCGTTCAATGAGCAGTTCTTC
TRBJ1-5	-	TRBD1	TRBV7-9	CASSKGQNQPQHF	TGTGCCAGCAGCAAGGGACAGAATCAGCCCCAGCATTTT
TRBJ2-1	-	TRBD1	TRBV6-4	CASPKKNGQVGSNEQFF	TGTGCCAGCCCGAAGAAAAACGGACAGGTGGGGAGTAATGAGCAGTTCTTC
TRBJ2-7	-	-	TRBV7-6	CASSSAGGLKPRPSYEQYF	TGTGCCAGCAGCTCCGCTGGAGGACTAAAGCCTCGACCATCCTACGAGCAGTACTTC
TRBJ1-1	-	-	TRBV6-1	CASSSGSTEAFF	TGTGCCAGCAGCTCAGGGTCCACTGAAGCTTTCTTT
TRBJ1-6	-	-	TRBV2	CASSENGGPNSPLHF	TGTGCCAGCAGTGAAAACGGGGGGCCTAATTCACCCCTCCACTTT
TRBJ1-4	-	-	TRBV6-1	CASGDPAGDEKLFF	TGTGCCAGCGGGGACCCCGCGGGGGACGAAAAACTGTTTTTT
TRBJ2-1	-	TRBD2	TRBV6-5	CASSLGTSGYNEQFF	TGTGCCAGCAGTCTAGGGACTAGCGGTTACAATGAGCAGTTCTTC
TRBJ2-3	-	-	TRBV7-3	CASSLSLGGGTDTQYF	TGTGCCAGCAGCTTATCCCTGGGAGGTGGCACAGATACGCAGTATTTT
TRBJ1-1	-	-	TRBV29-1	CSGAYTEAFF	TGCAGCGGGGCCTACACTGAAGCTTTCTTT
TRBJ2-1	few	-	TRBV5-1	CASSDDRSSGEQFF	TGCGCCAGCAGCGACGACCGTAGCTCGGGTGAGCAGTTCTTC
TRBJ1-3	-	-	TRBV18	CASSPDNSGNTIYF	TGTGCCAGCTCGCCGGACAACTCTGGAAACACCATATATTTT
TRBJ2-7	-	TRBD1	TRBV7-6	CASSSGQGLNYEQYF	TGTGCCAGCAGCTCCGGACAGGGTCTCAATTACGAGCAGTACTTC
TRBJ2-1	-	TRBD1	TRBV7-2	CASSLARDRGYNEQFF	TGTGCCAGCAGCTTAGCCCGGGACAGGGGATACAATGAGCAGTTCTTC
TRBJ1-1	-	TRBD1	TRBV27	CASSLSRGRTFF	TGTGCCAGCAGTTTATCCAGGGGGCGGACTTTCTTT
TRBJ1-1	-	TRBD1	TRBV11-2	CASSPRPGQGDTEAFF	TGTGCCAGCAGCCCACGGCCCGGACAGGGGGACACTGAAGCTTTCTTT
TRBJ1-5	-	-	TRBV30	CAWRDQRGGRNQPQHF	TGTGCCTGGAGGGACCAGAGGGGAGGGCGCAATCAGCCCCAGCATTTT
TRBJ2-3	once	TRBD1	TRBV4-3	CASSRKWDRAKTDTQYF	TGCGCCAGCAGCCGCAAGTGGGACAGGGCAAAGACAGATACGCAGTATTTT
TRBJ2-1	-	-	TRBV11-1	CASSSLGEQFF	TGTGCCAGCAGCTCGCTCGGTGAGCAGTTCTTC
TRBJ2-3	-	TRBD2	TRBV13	CASSSTGGTSTDTQYF	TGTGCCAGCAGCTCCACCGGGGGGACTAGCACAGATACGCAGTATTTT
TRBJ2-7	-	TRBD1	TRBV2	CAIINRDSGYEQYF	TGTGCCATCATCAACCGGGACAGCGGCTACGAGCAGTACTTC
TRBJ1-6	-	-	TRBV6-1	CASRPGYNSPLHF	TGTGCCAGCAGACCCGGCTATAATTCACCCCTCCACTTT
TRBJ2-3	-	TRBD1	TRBV10-3	CAIGTGETDTQYF	TGTGCCATCGGGACAGGGGAGACAGATACGCAGTATTTT
TRBJ1-4	-	TRBD1	TRBV19	CASKEDRGTTNEKLFF	TGTGCCAGTAAGGAGGACAGGGGGACGACTAATGAAAAACTGTTTTTT